These 30 T cell receptor beta chains originate from one sample sequenced in a study of spatial heterogeneity in lung cancer. TCRdb called the 5' RACE reads again in MiXCR, with one record for every CDR3 protein. The table shows around 89,000 distinct CDR3 sequences, with more than 10% occurring only once. Time point indicated: sample taken at primary tumor resection. Material: PBMCs, obtained at surgery. All receptors come from a male donor with early-stage non-small cell lung cancer.

This clonotype was detected a few times. The chain is built from TRBV6-6 and TRBJ1-2, with 8 bases fitting TRBD1. Per the germline V gene, CDR1 is MNHNY and CDR2 is SVGAGI (reference sequence). J lost 8 bases, V lost 6 bases, and 8 bases had no gene match. This CDR3 is 13 amino acids long. The CDR3 protein is CASSQTGAKGYTF. In nucleotides, the CDR3 is TGTGCCAGCAGCCAGACAGGGGCTAAAGGCTACACCTTC.

This clonotype was seen only a few times. This chain uses TRBV29-1 with TRBJ2-2; no definite D call. Germline CDR1 SQVTM, CDR2 ANQGSEA. CDR3 length: 14 residues. V was pared by 4 bases and J by 0 bases, with 9 bases between. In DNA, the CDR3 is TGCAGCGTTGTAGACAACGCGAACACCGGGGAGCTGTTTTTT. Translation: CSVVDNANTGELFF.

This clonotype was counted between two and nine times. J is TRBJ2-5 and V is TRBV7-9, with 9 bases fitting TRBD1. V shed 5 bases, J shed 5 bases, and the junction held 6 bases outside the gene matches. Germline V CDR1 and CDR2: SEHNR, FQNEAQ (reference sequence). The CDR3 is made up of 14 amino acids. In nucleotides, the CDR3 is TGTGCCAGCAGCATACCGGGACAGGGTGAGACCCAGTACTTC. This encodes CASSIPGQGETQYF.

This clonotype was seen more than once but under ten times. V usage is TRBV7-2 and J usage is TRBJ2-3, with TRBD2 as a possible D gene (6 bases). V was cut by 1 base and J by 5 bases, with 19 bases left in between. The CDR3 is 17 amino acids. Germline lookup yields CDR1 SGHTA and CDR2 FQGNSA. Here the CDR3 reads CASSLGHLGGRVDTQYF. Here the CDR3 DNA reads TGTGCCAGCAGCTTAGGCCATTTGGGGGGACGGGTAGATACGCAGTATTTT.

This chain uses TRBV29-1 with TRBJ2-7, with 8 positions matching TRBD1. After removal of 4 bases from V and 7 bases from J, the junction contained 12 bases not matched to a gene. Germline loops: CDR1 SQVTM, CDR2 ANQGSEA. This CDR3 region has 14 residues. The CDR3 loop reads CSVGGGQGAGEQYF. In DNA, the CDR3 is TGCAGCGTTGGTGGTGGCCAGGGGGCAGGTGAGCAGTACTTC.

This clonotype was found many times. This CDR3 is CASSHQQERREKLFF. The CDR3 bases are TGTGCCAGCAGCCACCAACAGGAGAGAAGGGAAAAACTGTTTTTT. The chain joins TRBV3-1 to TRBJ1-4; weak D call: TRBD1 (5 bases). The CDR3 length is 15 residues. CDR1 LGHDT and CDR2 YNNKEL come from the germline V gene (reference sequence). Trimming cost V 3 bases and J 8 bases, with 16 bases left between them.

This clonotype turned up a few times. The gene calls are TRBV19 and TRBJ2-7; D tentatively reads TRBD1 or TRBD2 (5 bases each). With 3 bases removed from V and 6 bases from J, the gap between germline ends came to 15 bases. This CDR3 contains 14 residues. The germline V gene has CDR1 LNHDA and CDR2 SQIVND (reference sequence). CDR3 nucleotides: TGTGCCAGTAGTATGGTCACCGGGGCTACCGAGCAGTACTTC. Its protein product is CASSMVTGATEQYF.

The rearrangement joins TRBV7-2 to TRBJ1-1; D call uncertain. The V gene lost 0 bases and the J gene lost 7 bases, with 12 bases spanning the gap. The CDR3 runs to 14 residues. CDR1 and CDR2 (germline): SGHTA, FQGNSA. The CDR3 here is CASSLAQKADEAFF. DNA for the CDR3: TGTGCCAGCAGCTTAGCTCAAAAGGCAGATGAAGCTTTCTTT.

With regard to this clonotype: Germline and junction disagree at one end, which may indicate a read error. The chain employs TRBV7-7 and TRBJ2-2; 8 bases are shared with TRBD2. The CDR3 has 17 amino acids. CDR1 and CDR2 from the germline V gene are SSHAT and FNYEAQ (reference sequence). For the CDR3, the DNA is TGTGCTAGCAGCCCAGTTCCGGGAGGGGCGAACACCGGGGAGCTGTTTTTT. Amino acid sequence: CASSPVPGGANTGELFF.

This clonotype appeared a few times. This sequence joins TRBV30 and TRBJ1-3; no firm D call. Germline V CDR1 and CDR2: GTSNPN, SVGIG (reference sequence). There are 13 residues in the CDR3. V was shortened by 1 base and J by 4 bases, with 8 bases between the two germline ends. The CDR3 is CAWSATSGNTIYF. CDR3 DNA: TGTGCCTGGAGTGCAACGTCCGGAAACACCATATATTTT.

This clonotype appeared a few times. The chain couples TRBV20-1 to TRBJ1-6, with a tentative D call TRBD1 (5 bases). Germline V gives CDR1 DFQATT, CDR2 SNEGSKA (reference sequence). The CDR3 has 15 amino acids. Trimming pared 6 bases from V and 7 bases from J, leaving 19 bases between. CDR3 in DNA: TGCAGTGCCCCTCTCGGGGGATCTGAGAATTCACCCCTCCACTTT. This encodes CSAPLGGSENSPLHF.

The table lists this clonotype with a few counts. This chain uses TRBV10-3 with TRBJ2-3; 7 nucleotides line up with TRBD1. The CDR3 runs to 13 residues. V dropped 10 bases and J dropped 6; count of bases not matched to a gene: 10. In germline, CDR1 is ENHRY, CDR2 SYGVKD. The CDR3: CASRDRAMDTQYF. CDR3 nucleotide sequence: TGTGCCAGCCGGGACAGAGCCATGGATACGCAGTATTTT.

Only a few counts were recorded for this clonotype. The chain combines TRBV27 with TRBJ1-5, with 7 bases matching TRBD1. The CDR3 consists of 14 residues. The germline V gene encodes CDR1 MNHEY and CDR2 SMNVEV (reference sequence). With V trimmed by 6 bases and J by 1 base, 3 bases remained unmatched. CDR3 DNA sequence: TGTGCCAGCAGAACGACAGGGAGCAATCAGCCCCAGCATTTT. Its protein is CASRTTGSNQPQHF.

A few counts support this clonotype. This clone may be a read error of a much larger clone one base away. The chain uses TRBV7-3 and TRBJ2-1; 9 bases line up with TRBD2. The CDR3 length is 15 residues. V lost 5 bases to trimming and J lost 0 bases; unmatched junction nucleotides: 2. CDR1 SGHTA and CDR2 FQGTGA come from the germline V gene. CDR3 DNA: TGTGCCAGCAGCATTAGCGGGAGCTCCTACAATGAGCAGTTCTTC. This translates into CASSISGSSYNEQFF.

The V call is TRBV13, the J call TRBJ2-7, with TRBD1 matching 10 bases. The J segment lost 4 bases and the V segment lost 2 bases, leaving 5 bases of the junction unmatched. Germline loops: CDR1 PRHDT, CDR2 FYEKMQ (reference sequence). The CDR3 loop spans 15 amino acids. The CDR3 bases are TGTGCCAGCAGCTTAAAAGGGGACAGGGGATACGAGCAGTACTTC. This sequence encodes CASSLKGDRGYEQYF.

This clonotype has more than one count but fewer than ten. V gene TRBV20-1 combines with J gene TRBJ2-7, with D unclear. The CDR3 totals 14 residues. The V end lost 6 bases, the J end lost 5 bases, and 20 bases lay between the germline ends. CDR1 is DFQATT and CDR2 is SNEGSKA in the germline V gene (reference sequence). The CDR3 DNA is TGCAGTGCAACCGGGCAGGAAGGATACCACGAGCAGTACTTC. Its protein is CSATGQEGYHEQYF.

The rearrangement uses TRBV28 and TRBJ1-3; 7 positions agree with TRBD1. This CDR3 contains 16 residues. J lost 1 base, V lost 5 bases, and 8 bases had no gene match. Per the germline V gene, CDR1 is MDHEN and CDR2 is SYDVKM. CDR3 in DNA: TGTGCCAGCAGTCAAGGGGGCAAGGTATCTGGAAACACCATATATTTT. Translating gives CASSQGGKVSGNTIYF.

This sequence joins TRBV24-1 and TRBJ2-1; the D is unclear. The CDR3 sequence is 15 residues long. Germline CDR1 is KGHDR and CDR2 is SFDVKD. Trimming took off 3 bases at V and 0 bases at J, with 8 bases between the two ends. CDR3 in DNA: TGTGCCACCAGTGATCAGGTGGGCTCCTACAATGAGCAGTTCTTC. Translation: CATSDQVGSYNEQFF.

The V call is TRBV6-6, the J call TRBJ2-3; TRBD2 aligns across 13 bases. CDR3 length equals 16 residues. J lost 6 bases, V lost 2 bases, and 5 bases had no gene match. Germline assignment: CDR1 MNHNY and CDR2 SVGAGI (reference sequence). This CDR3 reads CASSYGTSGIGDTQYF. The CDR3 coding sequence is TGTGCCAGCAGTTACGGGACTAGCGGGATCGGGGATACGCAGTATTTT.

This clonotype was seen only a few times. This sequence joins TRBV18 and TRBJ2-2; D may match TRBD1 or TRBD2 (5 bases each). V lost 1 base and J 7 bases, leaving 13 bases between the germline ends. Germline V gene lookup returns CDR1 KGHSH and CDR2 LQKENI. CDR3 length: 15 residues. CDR3 sequence (DNA): TGTGCCAGCTCACCACTCGCAGGGAGCGGCGGGGAGCTGTTTTTT. It is translated as CASSPLAGSGGELFF.

This chain connects TRBV2 to TRBJ1-2; D ambiguous. V lost 2 bases and J 2 bases, leaving 6 bases between the germline ends. The germline CDR1 and CDR2 sequences are SNHLY and FYNNEI. The CDR3 sequence is 13 residues long. The CDR3 spells CASSESRNYGYTF. DNA for the CDR3: TGTGCCAGCAGTGAATCACGGAACTATGGCTACACCTTC.

The rearrangement joins TRBV10-3 to TRBJ1-5; D remains unclear. V was trimmed by 2 bases and J by 0 bases, leaving 8 bases between them. The CDR3 is 15 amino acids. Germline loops: CDR1 ENHRY, CDR2 SYGVKD. The CDR3 DNA reads TGTGCCATCAGTGAGGGGGATAATAGCAATCAGCCCCAGCATTTT. Its protein product is CAISEGDNSNQPQHF.

The CDR3 here is CSVLLESYEQYF. The CDR3 DNA sequence: TGCAGCGTCCTCTTGGAGAGTTACGAGCAGTACTTC. This chain links TRBV29-1 with TRBJ2-7; D gene unclear. In germline, CDR1 is SQVTM, CDR2 ANQGSEA. The CDR3 sequence is 12 residues long. Trimming shortened V by 6 bases and J by 4 bases, and 13 bases separated the two germline ends.

This clonotype was found many times. This sequence joins TRBV12-3 or TRBV12-4 and TRBJ2-7; possible D gene TRBD1, 5 bases. This CDR3 is built from 13 residues. Trimming removed 6 bases at V and 7 bases at J, with 16 bases between. CDR3 nucleotides: TGTGCCAGCAGCCCCTCTGGCAGGGTAGAGCAGTACTTC. It is translated as CASSPSGRVEQYF.

This clonotype was seen at least ten times. The genes are TRBV6-2 or TRBV6-3 and TRBJ2-2; D may be TRBD1 (5 bases). Germline V gene sequence: CDR1 MNHEY, CDR2 SVGEGT. The CDR3 totals 16 residues. With 2 bases removed from V and 3 bases from J, the gap between germline ends came to 13 bases. The CDR3 DNA reads TGTGCCAGCAGTTACCAGGGCAGGGCGGACACCGGGGAGCTGTTTTTT. Its protein is CASSYQGRADTGELFF.

This clonotype was counted between two and nine times. J is TRBJ1-1 and V is TRBV18; D call uncertain. CDR3 length equals 12 residues. V was trimmed by 3 bases and J by 6 bases, leaving 8 bases between them. Germline V gene lookup returns CDR1 KGHSH and CDR2 LQKENI. DNA of the CDR3: TGTGCCAGCTCACCCGGACGCTCTGAAGCTTTCTTT. It codes for CASSPGRSEAFF.

The rearrangement links TRBV21-1 to TRBJ2-7; the D call TRBD1 from the table was never checked on the DNA. TRBV21-1 is a pseudogene locus. This CDR3 has 16 residues. For the CDR3, the DNA is TGTGCCAGCAGCACCAGGCCGGGGCAAATCTCCTACGAGCAGTACTTC. Its protein is CASSTRPGQISYEQYF.

The chain recombines TRBV20-1 with TRBJ1-6, with 9 bases that match TRBD1. CDR1 is DFQATT and CDR2 is SNEGSKA in the germline V gene (reference sequence). The CDR3 runs to 14 residues. The V segment lost 3 bases and the J segment 6 bases; nucleotides outside the gene matches: 3. DNA for the CDR3: TGCAGTGCTAGGGGGACAGGGCGTAATTCACCCCTCCACTTT. Translated, it gives CSARGTGRNSPLHF.

The chain employs TRBV6-2 or TRBV6-3 and TRBJ2-3, with D perhaps being TRBD1 or TRBD2 (6 bases each). This CDR3 is 19 amino acids long. The germline V gene has CDR1 MNHEY and CDR2 SVGEGT. V lost 0 bases to trimming and J lost 2 bases, with 21 bases between them. The CDR3 coding sequence is TGTGCCAGCAGTTACTCGAATCTATTAAGGGGGGCCTTCACAGATACGCAGTATTTT. It is translated as CASSYSNLLRGAFTDTQYF.

DNA for the CDR3: TGCGCCAGCAGCAAAGGGACTAGCGGGGGCTACAATGAGCAGTTCTTC. This codes for CASSKGTSGGYNEQFF. V is TRBV5-1 and J is TRBJ2-1; 14 nucleotides match TRBD2. CDR1 is SGHRS, CDR2 YFSETQ, per germline. Trimming at V came to 4 bases and at J to 3 bases, leaving 3 bases not matched to a gene. The CDR3 consists of 16 residues.